This T cell receptor (beta chain) was recovered during a study of T cell clusters in autoimmune cytopenias. General study results and limits: TRB repertoire shifts in secondary cytopenia and chronic lymphocytic leukemia mostly reflected lymphoma, not autoimmunity. Physiological T cell clusters of healthy donors were apparently absent in primary autoimmune cytopenia patients.

TRB amplification used roughly 250 ng of peripheral blood genomic DNA. The CDR3 has 15 residues. In terms of frequency, this clonotype is medium-sized (0.01 to 0.1%). Its antigen is unidentified. TRB rearrangements were amplified by touch-down multiplex PCR with mixed TRB-A/B primers. After re-calling the multiplex PCR reads, TCRdb lists one entry per CDR3 protein, DNA absent. The sample has roughly 3,900 distinct CDR3 sequences. The sequence was collected from a human donor with an autoimmune cytopenia or autoimmune hepatitis (not recorded which). The rearrangement uses TRBV12-3 or TRBV12-4 and TRBJ2-3. What was sequenced was peripheral blood. The CDR3 protein is CASSPAGYSTDTQYF.